This entry concerns a single T cell receptor beta chain. Treatment specified: randomized to nivolumab then ipilimumab (arm A) or the reverse (arm B). PBMC sorting kept live CD3+CD8+ cells without CD19 or CD56. Generated by immunoSEQ multiplex PCR, the TCRdb table keeps only in-frame clones and is missing some. This sample carries tens of thousands of clones, about 89% of them seen once, and the ten largest clones take about 15%. This entry belongs to a study of sequential checkpoint blockade in melanoma. CDR1 and CDR2 from the germline V gene are SGHVS and FNYEAQ. The CDR3 is made up of 15 amino acids. V trimming: 5 bases; J trimming: 2 bases; junction bases outside the gene matches: 5.

V usage is TRBV7-6 and J usage is TRBJ2-1, with 8 positions matching TRBD2. Sequencing was performed on CD8+ T cells sorted from blood (inferred from file names), taken from a patient given nivolumab and ipilimumab in sequence. This TCR derives from a human donor with melanoma. The CDR3 nucleotides are TGTGCCAGCAGCGTCACTAGCGGAGCCTACAATGAGCAGTTCTTC. Encoded protein: CASSVTSGAYNEQFF. Combining the CDR3 with reference TRBV7-6 and TRBJ2-1 gives the whole variable domain GAGVSQSPRYKVTKRGQDVALRCDPISGHVSLYWYRQALGQGPEFLTYFNYEAQQDKSGLPNDRFSAERPEGSISTLTIQRTEQRDSAMYRCASSVTSGAYNEQFFGPGTRLTVL.